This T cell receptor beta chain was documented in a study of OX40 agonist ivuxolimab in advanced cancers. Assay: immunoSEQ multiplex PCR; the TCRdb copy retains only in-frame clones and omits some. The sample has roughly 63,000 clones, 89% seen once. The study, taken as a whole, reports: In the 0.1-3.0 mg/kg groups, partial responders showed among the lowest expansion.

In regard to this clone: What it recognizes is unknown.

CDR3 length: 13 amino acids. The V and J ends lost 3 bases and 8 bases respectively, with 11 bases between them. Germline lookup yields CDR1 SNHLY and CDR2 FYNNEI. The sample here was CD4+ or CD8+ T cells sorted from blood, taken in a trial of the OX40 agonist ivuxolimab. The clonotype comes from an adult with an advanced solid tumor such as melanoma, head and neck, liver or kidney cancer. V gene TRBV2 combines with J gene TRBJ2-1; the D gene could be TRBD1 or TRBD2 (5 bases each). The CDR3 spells CASSDGARDEQFF. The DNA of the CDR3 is TGTGCCAGCAGTGACGGGGCAAGGGATGAGCAGTTCTTC.